The T cell receptor beta chain described here comes from a study of cytomegalovirus exposure and HLA in healthy donors (TCRdb year 2017). For the wider study: An earlier analysis of several hundred of the donors reported about 250 Gb of sequence data and approximately 110 million unique TCR beta sequences from roughly 180 million T cells. The study aimed to test whether cataloging public T cell receptors could reveal signatures of past pathogen exposure. Every discovery cohort repertoire had been produced on one sequencing platform. Roughly 5 DR-DQ haplotypes were handled as single units for association and clustering, since linkage in the cohort was strong. Among the roughly 400 genotyped donors, approximately 77% belonged to the genetic ancestry cluster associated with self-reported Caucasian donors. The study profiled the T cell repertoires of 550 to 700 subjects by immunosequencing and related them to cytomegalovirus serostatus. To study patterns of TCR occurrence, a later analysis re-analyzed previously published TCR beta repertoires from under 750 donors and added high-resolution HLA genotyping. A separate validation cohort of approximately 120 different subjects was used in addition to the 666-subject first cohort. To predict cytomegalovirus infection status, the study brought together high-throughput TCR immunosequencing, statistical association of individual TCRs with disease status, and machine learning. Across some 400 genotyped donors of the cohort, an average of roughly 250,000 unique TCR beta nucleotide sequences per donor were sequenced, and approximately 17% of those sequences were non-productive. Donor age, sex, ethnicity and CMV serostatus were collected together with the repertoire data. An early release that covered some 640 HLA-typed donors contained 300 to 350 gigabases of sequencing data and tens of millions of unique TCR sequences. Class I and class II HLA loci were covered by the typing at four-digit resolution. An earlier analysis of 587 of the donors used high-throughput TCR beta sequencing to judge whether each TCR beta V gene segment behaved as functional or pseudogenic. A later genetic analysis took genome-wide SNP genotypes for 398 of the 666 donors and used that subset as a discovery cohort. The later analysis used no new phenotypic data to find candidate immune exposures, relying instead on TCR beta sequences and their occurrence across donors. The number of typed donors differed by locus: about 629-640 for A, B, C, DRB1 and DQB1; 500 to 550 for DQA1; over 600 for DPA1; and around 470 for DPB1. Results the study describes overall, beyond this receptor: In a later analysis, the rate of TCR association differed among HLA loci, with DRB1 alleles having the most associated TCRs and HLA-C alleles having the fewest. Broadly in line with IMGT annotations, most TCR beta V segments showed up in productive rearrangements about 87% or about 30% of the time in an earlier analysis of some 590 of the donors. According to a later analysis, most CMV-associated TCR beta chains appeared to be HLA-restricted, and the HLA associations seemed to be driven largely by CMV exposure. When HLA alleles, especially DR and DQ, strongly co-occurred, attributing TCR associations to individual alleles was difficult. According to a later analysis, parvovirus B19, influenza, CMV and Epstein-Barr virus appeared linked to several top co-occurrence clusters. A later analysis associated roughly 17,000 TCR beta sequences with specific HLA alleles at a false discovery rate of 0.05. Cytomegalovirus status was reported to be diagnosed by the classifier with high specificity and sensitivity in both the original and validation cohorts. Only TCR beta chains were sequenced in this cohort, and the absence of alpha or paired-chain data limited detectable features. Because the 87-base-pair reads could not distinguish some IMGT-functional V segments, including TRBV6-2 and TRBV6-3, those segments were excluded. Three of the identified cytomegalovirus-associated TCR beta chains were confirmed in vitro to be specific for cytomegalovirus antigens. A cluster of highly shared sequence variants was judged likely to be a technical artifact of the sequencing pipeline. Because counts were too low, 15 to 20 rarely observed V segments, including chromosome 9 orphons, were excluded from the earlier analysis of a few hundred of the donors. HLA typing was unavailable for some donors at each locus, so association tests used only the typed subset. CMV serostatus was the only immune exposure information available for the cohort. In a later genetic analysis, a missense DCLRE1C variant was associated with V-gene and J-gene trimming of TCR beta chains, and the association was replicated in an independent cohort. Most TCR sequences were seen in very few donors, while some public TCRs were found in many individuals. The authors suggested that the approach could potentially be generalized to other disease states and immunological phenotypes. Sequencing depth was assumed to be roughly uniform across donors in the presence/absence analyses, though that assumption may not hold. A further reported finding was that TCR beta sequences accurately predicted the HLA-A and HLA-B alleles for most subjects in the first cohort. Linkage disequilibrium might explain the correlated functional status among segregating V segments, but an unknown experimental factor could not be ruled out. A total of about 150 TCR beta chains were listed by the study as associated with cytomegalovirus. According to a later genetic analysis, donors in an Asian-associated ancestry cluster had fewer N-insertions in productive TCRs than the approximately 700-donor mean. In a later analysis, HLA-associated TCR beta chains were found to be more clonally expanded and to have lower generation probabilities than equally common non-associated chains.

Library method: the immunoSEQ multiplex PCR assay. The multiplex PCR relied on a mix of 60 forward primers for TCR Vbeta segments and 13 reverse primers for TCR Jbeta segments. The CDR3 region of rearranged TCR beta genes was amplified from genomic DNA with a multiplex PCR assay. Amplified TCR beta libraries were sequenced as 87-base-pair reads on the Illumina HiSeq System. As for the authors' bioinformatics: A later analysis tallied around 80 million unique TCR beta chains across the 666 repertoires, and approximately 12 million of those chains were shared by two or more donors. A nearest-neighbor algorithm error-corrected the raw reads and collapsed the reads into unique sequences, merging closely related sequences to remove PCR and sequencing errors. To assign V, D and J gene segments, CDR3 sequences were aligned to IMGT reference sequences. For a sequence to be retained, a match of at least six nucleotides to both a V gene segment and a J gene segment was required. A rearrangement was called productive if the CDR3 had no stop codons and remained in frame with V and J, and every other rearrangement was called non-productive. CDR3 was defined by IMGT convention, running from the second conserved V-encoded cysteine to the conserved J-encoded phenylalanine. The earlier analysis of fewer than 750 of the donors excluded sequences that lacked an unambiguous match to a single V gene segment. An earlier analysis of approximately 590 of the donors called V segments functional above 56.7% productive rearrangements and segregating when the between-donor standard deviation exceeded 5%. A statistical classification framework was built for diagnosing cytomegalovirus status from the catalog of TCR beta chain sequences. In a later analysis, TCR nucleotide sequences were compared against IMGT/GENE-DB human TR gene sequences so that V and J genes could be assigned. A later analysis assigned CDR3 sequences and most-parsimonious VDJ recombination scenarios with the TCRdist pipeline. In a later analysis, each TCR beta chain was defined by its CDR3 amino acid sequence together with its V-gene family, and reads lacking a unique V-gene family were excluded. A later analysis removed 500 to 650 highly shared, low-generation-probability nucleotide sequences to deal with suspected cross-contamination and a sequencing artifact. In a later analysis, a clonal expansion index for each public chain was calculated from normalized within-repertoire ranks of inferred template counts. A later analysis computed generation probabilities with a VDJ recombination model fitted to out-of-frame rearrangements, and checked the results against IGoR. In a later analysis, TCR-TCR, TCR-HLA and TCR-CMV co-occurrence was scored with hypergeometric tests, and a repertoire-size bias correction was applied to TCR pairs. In a later analysis, false discovery rates were estimated by permuting HLA or CMV assignments 20 times. In a later analysis, co-occurring TCRs were grouped using DBSCAN, with TCRdist sequence similarity added in when clustering inside HLA-allele-positive subsets. Repertoires with fewer than 30,000 or more than 120,000 public chains, plus five repertoires with anomalous nucleotide sharing, were excluded from co-occurrence clustering. TCRdb carries this immuneACCESS record with in-frame sequences only. Its versions omit some clonotypes, under half of them owing to an unresolved V gene in the studies checked, with the rest unexplained. V, J and clone size derive from that table, while D and trimming were established from the DNA sequence. In all, the sample holds some 200,000 clones, and roughly four fifths of those were seen once. Of the sample, around 2.7% falls within the top ten clones.

The cohort consisted of hundreds of healthy bone marrow donors. At the time of sampling, every cohort member was nominally healthy, though immune exposures that went unrecorded were likely present. The donor was CMV seronegative and belonged to the group of 352 seronegative cohort members. Each donor provided a peripheral blood sample, and peripheral blood mononuclear cells were used for TCR beta sequencing. The Qiagen DNeasy Blood Extraction Kit was used to extract genomic DNA from the blood cell samples. In this sample, this clone turned up a few times. This receptor's antigen is unknown. Qualities for individual bases were not recorded, and no much larger clone is one base off. CDR1 SEHNR and CDR2 FQNEAQ are derived from the germline V gene (reference sequence). The cysteine opens and the phenylalanine closes a CDR3 of 15 amino acids. Just CDR3 DNA is preserved here, 45 bases in frame from base 1. Ends trimmed: V by 2 bases, J by 6 bases; bases unmatched to a gene: 6.

Sequenced sample: PBMCs. The rearrangement combines TRBV7-9 with TRBJ1-2; TRBD1 fits 10 bases in the junction. This clonotype was obtained from a woman aged 40-49 years in good health and CMV-seronegative. This receptor has the CDR3 CASSLTGQGEDGYTF. The nucleotide sequence reads TGTGCCAGCAGCTTAACCGGACAGGGGGAAGATGGCTACACCTTC.